The 28 T cell receptor beta chains listed next were all sequenced from one sample in a study of CD8+ T cells in alopecia areata. Treatment in this sample: oral pan-JAK inhibitor, 5-10 mg twice daily. TCR sequencing used cDNA made by reverse transcription of extracted RNA. Method: immunoSEQ multiplex PCR; TCRdb's copy keeps in-frame clones and lacks some. The repertoire holds over 100,000 clones, with 53% as singletons. Source: CD4+ T cells sorted from blood, taken at week 4, from a patient treated with tofacitinib. The origin of the receptors is a human donor with alopecia areata.

The J gene is TRBJ2-2, the V gene TRBV7-2, with D possibly being TRBD1 or TRBD2 (6 bases each). The CDR3 is 15 amino acids. V gave up 5 bases and J gave up 4 bases, with 14 bases separating them. CDR1 is SGHTA and CDR2 is FQGNSA in the germline V gene. The CDR3 DNA reads as TGTGCCAGCAGCCGAGAGGGGGGCGGCACCGGGGAGCTGTTTTTT. It yields the protein CASSREGGGTGELFF.

This clone has a handful of counts. The J gene is TRBJ2-5, the V gene TRBV7-9; a possible D gene is TRBD2 (6 bases). V was pared by 5 bases and J by 2 bases, with 12 bases between. The germline CDR1 and CDR2 sequences are SEHNR and FQNEAQ (reference sequence). CDR3 length: 14 amino acids. The DNA for the CDR3 is TGTGCCAGCAGCCCTGCAGGGAGGCAAGAGACCCAGTACTTC. Translated: CASSPAGRQETQYF.

This clone has only one observation. The rearrangement links TRBV2 to TRBJ2-3; tentatively, D is TRBD2 (5 bases). Looked up from germline, CDR1 is SNHLY and CDR2 is FYNNEI. This CDR3 is built from 15 residues. Trimming cost V 4 bases and J 1 base, with 12 bases left between them. This CDR3 reads CASSGVVLGTDTQYF. The CDR3 DNA sequence: TGTGCCAGCAGTGGAGTAGTACTAGGCACAGATACGCAGTATTTT. The whole variable domain, remainder taken from reference TRBV2 and TRBJ2-3, is EPEVTQTPSHQVTQMGQEVILRCVPISNHLYFYWYRQILGQKVEFLVSFYNNEISEKSEIFDDQFSVERPDGSNFTLKIRSTKLEDSAMYFCASSGVVLGTDTQYFGPGTRLTVL.

The chain is built from TRBV6-5 and TRBJ1-1, with 7 positions matching TRBD1. V was clipped by 4 bases and J by 1 base; unmatched bases: 0. This CDR3 comprises 13 residues. CDR1 and CDR2 (germline): MNHEY, SVGAGI. CDR3 sequence: CASSWTGNTEAFF. CDR3 bases: TGTGCCAGCAGTTGGACAGGGAACACTGAAGCTTTCTTT.

This clone has just one count. V gene TRBV30 combines with J gene TRBJ1-3; D may be TRBD1 (6 bases). This CDR3 is built from 15 residues. Trimming stripped 0 bases from V and 1 base from J, with 10 bases between. CDR1 and CDR2 from the germline V gene are GTSNPN and SVGIG (reference sequence). The CDR3 loop is CAWSVQGRSGNTIYF. The CDR3 DNA reads as TGTGCCTGGAGTGTACAGGGACGATCTGGAAACACCATATATTTT.

The chain is built from TRBV2 and TRBJ2-2; unclear D gene. The CDR3 runs 14 residues. Germline values: CDR1 SNHLY, CDR2 FYNNEI. Trimming pared 3 bases from V and 7 bases from J, leaving 12 bases between. The CDR3 region is CASSDQPGVGELFF. In DNA, the CDR3 is TGTGCCAGCAGTGACCAACCGGGCGTCGGGGAGCTGTTTTTT.

The chain couples TRBV7-3 to TRBJ2-2; 7 bases match TRBD1. Germline V gives CDR1 SGHTA, CDR2 FQGTGA. The CDR3 is 15 amino acids. Germline trimming cut 2 bases from V and 5 bases from J; bases unmatched to any gene: 5. The DNA of the CDR3 is TGTGCCAGCAGCTTAGTACAGGGGTGGACCGGGGAGCTGTTTTTT. The encoded protein is CASSLVQGWTGELFF.

This clone was observed a few times. The V call is TRBV29-1, the J call TRBJ2-5; D call uncertain. CDR1 SQVTM and CDR2 ANQGSEA come from the germline V gene. This CDR3 has 12 residues. With 5 bases removed from V and 2 bases from J, the gap between germline ends came to 9 bases. CDR3 residues: CSVSRRQETQYF. The CDR3 DNA is TGCAGCGTTTCTCGTAGACAAGAGACCCAGTACTTC. The full variable domain, rest sourced from reference TRBV29-1 and TRBJ2-5, is SAVISQKPSRDICQRGTSLTIQCQVDSQVTMMFWYRQQPGQSLTLIATANQGSEATYESGFVIDKFPISRPNLTFSTLTVSNMSPEDSSIYLCSVSRRQETQYFGPGTRLLVL.

In this sample, this clone turned up a few times. This chain joins TRBV5-1 and TRBJ1-1; 12 positions match TRBD1. Germline lookup yields CDR1 SGHRS and CDR2 YFSETQ. The CDR3 runs 15 residues. V shed 4 bases and J 1 base; nucleotides not matched to a gene: 2. CDR3 bases: TGCGCCAGCAGCACGGGACAGGGGGCGAACACTGAAGCTTTCTTT. Translating gives CASSTGQGANTEAFF. The full variable domain, rest sourced from reference TRBV5-1 and TRBJ1-1, is KAGVTQTPRYLIKTRGQQVTLSCSPISGHRSVSWYQQTPGQGLQFLFEYFSETQRNKGNFPGRFSGRQFSNSRSEMNVSTLELGDSALYLCASSTGQGANTEAFFGQGTRLTVV.

This clone has a handful of counts. As DNA, the CDR3 is TGTGCCAGCATCACAGGTTTAAGGGGGCGACAAGAGACCCAGTACTTC. It specifies CASITGLRGRQETQYF. The chain is built from TRBV5-8 and TRBJ2-5; TRBD1 agrees at 7 bases. Germline assignment: CDR1 SGHTS and CDR2 YDEGEE. The CDR3 extends over 16 amino acids. V was clipped by 6 bases and J by 2 bases; unmatched bases: 13.

This clone was counted a single time. The chain employs TRBV6-5 and TRBJ2-4; TRBD1 matches 9 bases. This CDR3 spans 15 amino acids. The V and J ends lost 6 bases and 14 bases, in that order; junction bases with no gene match: 17. Germline V gene sequence: CDR1 MNHEY, CDR2 SVGAGI. The CDR3 DNA reads TGTGCCAGCAGGTCCGCCGGGACAGGGAAGGTGTATGAGTACTTC. Translation gives CASRSAGTGKVYEYF.

V and J are TRBV10-3 and TRBJ2-1, with D maybe TRBD2 (6 bases). Looked up from germline, CDR1 is ENHRY and CDR2 is SYGVKD. CDR3 length: 13 residues. Trimming took 4 bases from V and 6 from J, leaving 10 bases between them. CDR3 sequence: CAISGRGTNEQFF. CDR3 in DNA: TGTGCCATCAGTGGGAGGGGCACCAATGAGCAGTTCTTC.

The chain combines TRBV30 with TRBJ1-1; a possible D gene is TRBD1 (5 bases). The germline V and J ends were trimmed by 0 bases and 2 bases, with 19 bases remaining between them. Germline CDR1 is GTSNPN and CDR2 is SVGIG (reference sequence). CDR3 length equals 17 residues. For the CDR3, the DNA is TGTGCCTGGAGTGTACTAGCCCCCTTGGGGGTAAACACTGAAGCTTTCTTT. Amino acids: CAWSVLAPLGVNTEAFF. The full variable domain, in which reference TRBV30 and TRBJ1-1 provide the parts outside the CDR3, is SQTIHQWPATLVQPVGSPLSLECTVEGTSNPNLYWYRQAAGRGLQLLFYSVGIGQISSEVPQNLSASRPQDRQFILSSKKLLLSDSGFYLCAWSVLAPLGVNTEAFFGQGTRLTVV.

This clone has more than one count but fewer than ten. The chain is built from TRBV29-1 and TRBJ2-1, with D possibly being TRBD1 (6 bases). The length of the CDR3 is 13 residues. Trimming removed 5 bases at V and 5 bases at J, with 13 bases between. Germline values: CDR1 SQVTM, CDR2 ANQGSEA. CDR3 DNA sequence: TGCAGCGTTCGAGAGGGGGAAAACAATGAGCAGTTCTTC. Its translation is CSVREGENNEQFF.

The CDR3 reads CASSLDRANYGYTF. The DNA for the CDR3 is TGCGCCAGCAGCTTGGACAGGGCTAACTATGGCTACACCTTC. The chain uses TRBV5-1 and TRBJ1-2; possible D gene TRBD1, 6 bases. Germline V gives CDR1 SGHRS, CDR2 YFSETQ. With 0 bases removed from V and 0 bases from J, the gap between germline ends came to 6 bases. The CDR3 has 14 residues. Full variable domain (outside the CDR3, taken from reference TRBV5-1 and TRBJ1-2): KAGVTQTPRYLIKTRGQQVTLSCSPISGHRSVSWYQQTPGQGLQFLFEYFSETQRNKGNFPGRFSGRQFSNSRSEMNVSTLELGDSALYLCASSLDRANYGYTFGSGTRLTVV.

This clone was seen many times. The V call is TRBV7-9, the J call TRBJ2-3; TRBD2 aligns across 8 bases. V lost 2 bases to trimming and J lost 6 bases; unmatched junction nucleotides: 4. This CDR3 contains 14 residues. Germline-derived CDR1 and CDR2 are SEHNR and FQNEAQ (reference sequence). This CDR3 is CASSLTGGFDTQYF. The CDR3 region has the DNA TGTGCCAGCAGCTTAACGGGAGGGTTCGATACGCAGTATTTT.

The rearrangement uses TRBV5-4 and TRBJ2-1; D is perhaps TRBD2 (6 bases). The V gene's germline CDR1 is SGHNT and CDR2 YYREEE (reference sequence). CDR3 size: 14 residues. V was trimmed by 7 bases and J by 6 bases, leaving 17 bases between them. The CDR3 DNA sequence: TGTGCCAGCGCCAATGGAGGAGGGGCCAATGAGCAGTTCTTC. The encoded protein is CASANGGGANEQFF.

This clone was found a few times. This rearrangement joins TRBV27 to TRBJ1-6; D unresolved. Germline CDR1 is MNHEY and CDR2 is SMNVEV (reference sequence). V lost 0 bases, J lost 6 bases, and 18 bases lay in between. The CDR3 loop spans 18 amino acids. The CDR3 DNA reads TGTGCCAGCAGTTTATCTGTTCCTGGGTCAGCGTTTAATTCACCCCTCCACTTT. Encoded protein: CASSLSVPGSAFNSPLHF.

V and J are TRBV5-1 and TRBJ2-1; D tentatively reads TRBD1 or TRBD2 (5 bases each). V lost 4 bases and J 9 bases, leaving 17 bases between the germline ends. The CDR3 extends over 14 amino acids. Germline V gives CDR1 SGHRS, CDR2 YFSETQ. CDR3 DNA: TGCGCCAGCAGCCCCGACCGCGCAGGGAGTGAGCAGTTCTTC. Residues: CASSPDRAGSEQFF.

This clone was detected a few times. This chain connects TRBV7-3 to TRBJ2-2; D remains unclear. In germline, CDR1 is SGHTA, CDR2 FQGTGA. The CDR3 totals 11 residues. V was trimmed by 8 bases and J by 1 base, leaving 2 bases between them. CDR3 coding DNA: TGTGCCAGCGGGAACACCGGGGAGCTGTTTTTT. Amino acid sequence: CASGNTGELFF.

This clone was seen a few times. The chain couples TRBV25-1 to TRBJ1-1, with unresolved D. Germline V CDR1 and CDR2: MGHDK, SYGVNS. V was trimmed by 6 bases and J by 1 base, leaving 12 bases between them. The CDR3 has 14 amino acids. The CDR3 protein is CASSLREPNTEAFF. The CDR3 bases are TGTGCCAGCAGCTTACGGGAGCCGAACACTGAAGCTTTCTTT.

V usage is TRBV5-1 and J usage is TRBJ2-6; D tentatively fits TRBD1 or TRBD2 (6 bases each). The CDR3 extends over 17 amino acids. Trimming stripped 4 bases from V and 4 bases from J, with 18 bases between. CDR1 and CDR2 from the germline V gene are SGHRS and YFSETQ. The CDR3 DNA reads as TGCGCCAGCAGCCGACACGGGGGCTCTCTCGGGGCCAACGTCCTGACTTTC. This codes for CASSRHGGSLGANVLTF.

This clone has a handful of counts. The chain joins TRBV2 to TRBJ2-1; D remains ambiguous. This CDR3 is built from 12 residues. V lost 1 base and J lost 8, with 6 bases in between. Germline V gives CDR1 SNHLY, CDR2 FYNNEI. The CDR3 loop is CASSEGVDEQFF. Written as DNA, the CDR3 is TGTGCCAGCAGTGAAGGGGTCGATGAGCAGTTCTTC.

The chain combines TRBV5-6 with TRBJ2-3, with D hard to call. The CDR3 contains 12 residues. Trimming cost V 3 bases and J 7 bases, with 9 bases left between them. The germline V gene has CDR1 SGHDT and CDR2 YYEEEE. Here the CDR3 reads CASSSGAYTQYF. The CDR3 DNA is TGTGCCAGCAGCTCTGGAGCGTATACGCAGTATTTT.

The chain recombines TRBV29-1 with TRBJ1-1; D unresolved. This CDR3 is built from 11 residues. In germline, CDR1 is SQVTM, CDR2 ANQGSEA. Trimming left V 8 bases short and J 1 base short, with 8 bases between. The CDR3 is CSLGENTEAFF. CDR3 in DNA: TGCAGCCTCGGGGAGAACACTGAAGCTTTCTTT.

The chain uses TRBV19 and TRBJ1-6; a possible D gene is TRBD1 (5 bases). The CDR3 contains 15 residues. Germline loops: CDR1 LNHDA, CDR2 SQIVND (reference sequence). The germline V and J ends were trimmed by 3 bases and 6 bases, with 12 bases remaining between them. This chain's CDR3 is CASSIGAGPNSPLHF. DNA for the CDR3: TGTGCCAGTAGTATCGGTGCGGGACCTAATTCACCCCTCCACTTT.

This clone was seen only a few times. The gene calls are TRBV30 and TRBJ2-1; 7 positions agree with TRBD2. V gave up 0 bases and J gave up 7 bases; unmatched junction bases: 9. The CDR3 totals 15 residues. Germline V gene data show CDR1 as GTSNPN and CDR2 as SVGIG (reference sequence). CDR3 region: CAWSVRGSRVNEQFF. The CDR3 DNA is TGTGCCTGGAGTGTGCGGGGGAGTAGAGTGAATGAGCAGTTCTTC.

This clone was detected a few times. The rearrangement links TRBV5-5 to TRBJ1-5, with unresolved D. The germline V gene has CDR1 SGHKS and CDR2 YYEKEE (reference sequence). V was cut by 0 bases and J by 1 base, with 14 bases left in between. This CDR3 spans 17 amino acids. The CDR3 region is CASSLAETPRSNQPQHF. The CDR3 DNA reads TGTGCCAGCAGCTTGGCTGAGACACCCAGAAGCAATCAGCCCCAGCATTTT.